Described below is a single T cell receptor beta chain sequence and its context. Its target is not known. The data originate from a study of beta chain features in type 1 diabetes. Study observations and caveats: Overrepresentation of cells with high TCR expression could result from cDNA sequencing.

Expressed TCRB transcripts were sequenced because the isolated RNA had all been reverse transcribed beforehand. Deep immunoSEQ sequencing covered naive, central memory and regulatory T cell samples. TCRdb's copy holds only in-frame clones and misses some; the assay was immunoSEQ multiplex PCR. The table records 130,000 to 150,000 clones, roughly 50% of them present only once. The germline CDR1 and CDR2 sequences are KGHSH and LQKENI. Between the trimmed V and J ends, which lost 1 base and 9 bases, there was a span of 9 bases. There are 12 residues in the CDR3. V and J are TRBV18 and TRBJ1-2; no reliable D call. The sequence derives from a man aged 18 to 30 in good health. Sequenced material: Tregs from blood. CDR3 sequence reads: CASSPHEKSYTF. CDR3 DNA sequence: TGTGCCAGCTCACCACACGAGAAAAGCTACACCTTC.